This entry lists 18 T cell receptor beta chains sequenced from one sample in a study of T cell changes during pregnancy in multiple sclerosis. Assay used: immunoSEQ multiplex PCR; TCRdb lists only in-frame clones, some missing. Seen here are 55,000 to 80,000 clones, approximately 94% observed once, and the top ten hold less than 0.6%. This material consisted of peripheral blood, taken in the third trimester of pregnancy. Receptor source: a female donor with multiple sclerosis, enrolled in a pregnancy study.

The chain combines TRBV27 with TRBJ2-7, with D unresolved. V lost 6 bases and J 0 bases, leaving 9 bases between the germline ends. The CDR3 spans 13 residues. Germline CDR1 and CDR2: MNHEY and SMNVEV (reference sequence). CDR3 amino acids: CASSPSISYEQYF. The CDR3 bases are TGTGCCAGCAGCCCTAGTATCTCCTACGAGCAGTACTTC.

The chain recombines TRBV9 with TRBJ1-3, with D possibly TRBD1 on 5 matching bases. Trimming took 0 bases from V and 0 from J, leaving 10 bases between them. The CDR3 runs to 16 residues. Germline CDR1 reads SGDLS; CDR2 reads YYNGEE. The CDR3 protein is CASSVEGIFSGNTIYF. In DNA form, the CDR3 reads TGTGCCAGCAGCGTAGAGGGGATATTCTCTGGAAACACCATATATTTT. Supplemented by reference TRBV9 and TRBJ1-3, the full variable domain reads DSGVTQTPKHLITATGQRVTLRCSPRSGDLSVYWYQQSLDQGLQFLIQYYNGEERAKGNILERFSAQQFPDLHSELNLSSLELGDSALYFCASSVEGIFSGNTIYFGEGSWLTVV.

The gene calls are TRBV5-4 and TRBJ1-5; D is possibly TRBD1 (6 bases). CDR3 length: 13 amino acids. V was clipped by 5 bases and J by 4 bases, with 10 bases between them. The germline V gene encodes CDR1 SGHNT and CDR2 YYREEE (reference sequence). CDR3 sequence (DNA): TGTGCCAGCAGTCCTGACAGGAATCAGCCCCAGCATTTT. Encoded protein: CASSPDRNQPQHF.

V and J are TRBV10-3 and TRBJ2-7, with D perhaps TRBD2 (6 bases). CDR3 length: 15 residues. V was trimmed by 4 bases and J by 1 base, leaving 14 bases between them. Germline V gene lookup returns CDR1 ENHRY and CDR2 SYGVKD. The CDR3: CAISALGGGSYEQYF. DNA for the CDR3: TGTGCCATCAGTGCTTTGGGGGGTGGGTCCTACGAGCAGTACTTC.

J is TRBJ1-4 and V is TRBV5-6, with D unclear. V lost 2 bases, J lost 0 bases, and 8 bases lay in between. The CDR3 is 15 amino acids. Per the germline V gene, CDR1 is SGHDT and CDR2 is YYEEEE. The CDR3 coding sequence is TGTGCCAGCAGCTTCAGAACAGCAACTAATGAAAAACTGTTTTTT. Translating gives CASSFRTATNEKLFF.

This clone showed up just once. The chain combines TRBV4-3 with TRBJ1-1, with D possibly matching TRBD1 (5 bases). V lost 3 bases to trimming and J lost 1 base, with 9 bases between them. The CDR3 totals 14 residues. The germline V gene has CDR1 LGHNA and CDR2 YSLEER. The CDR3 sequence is CASSQDTGNTEAFF. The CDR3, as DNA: TGCGCCAGCAGCCAGGATACAGGGAACACTGAAGCTTTCTTT.

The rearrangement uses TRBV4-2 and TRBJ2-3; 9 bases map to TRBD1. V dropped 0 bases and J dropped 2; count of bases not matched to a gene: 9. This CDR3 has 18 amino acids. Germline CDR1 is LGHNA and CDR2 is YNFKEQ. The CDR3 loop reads CASSQEKGGQGITDTQYF. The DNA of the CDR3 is TGTGCCAGCAGCCAAGAAAAAGGGGGACAGGGTATCACAGATACGCAGTATTTT.

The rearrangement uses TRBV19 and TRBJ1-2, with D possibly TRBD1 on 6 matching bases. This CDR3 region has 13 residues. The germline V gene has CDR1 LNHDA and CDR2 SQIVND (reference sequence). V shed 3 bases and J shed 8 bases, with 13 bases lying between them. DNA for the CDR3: TGTGCCAGTAGTATGTCAGGGGAGAGGGGCTACACCTTC. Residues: CASSMSGERGYTF.

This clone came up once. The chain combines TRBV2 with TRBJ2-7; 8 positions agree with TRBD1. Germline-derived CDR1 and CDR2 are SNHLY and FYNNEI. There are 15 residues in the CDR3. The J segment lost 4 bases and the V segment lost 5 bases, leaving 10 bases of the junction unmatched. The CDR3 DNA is TGTGCCAGCAGTTCGGGACAGGCGAGAGCATACGAGCAGTACTTC. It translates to CASSSGQARAYEQYF.

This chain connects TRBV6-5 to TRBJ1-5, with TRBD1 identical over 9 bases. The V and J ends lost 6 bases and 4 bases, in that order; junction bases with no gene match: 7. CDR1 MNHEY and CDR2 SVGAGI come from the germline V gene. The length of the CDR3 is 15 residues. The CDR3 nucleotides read TGTGCCAGCAGCCTAAGGGGGACAGGGAATCAGCCCCAGCATTTT. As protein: CASSLRGTGNQPQHF.

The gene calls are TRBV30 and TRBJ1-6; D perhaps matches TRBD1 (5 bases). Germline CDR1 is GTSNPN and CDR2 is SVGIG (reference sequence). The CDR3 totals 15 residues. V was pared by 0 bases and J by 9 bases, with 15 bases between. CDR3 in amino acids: CAWSVRGGVSSPLHF. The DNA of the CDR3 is TGTGCCTGGAGTGTACGGGGGGGTGTAAGTTCACCCCTCCACTTT. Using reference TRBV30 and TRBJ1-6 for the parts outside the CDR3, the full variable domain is SQTIHQWPATLVQPVGSPLSLECTVEGTSNPNLYWYRQAAGRGLQLLFYSVGIGQISSEVPQNLSASRPQDRQFILSSKKLLLSDSGFYLCAWSVRGGVSSPLHFGNGTRLTVT.

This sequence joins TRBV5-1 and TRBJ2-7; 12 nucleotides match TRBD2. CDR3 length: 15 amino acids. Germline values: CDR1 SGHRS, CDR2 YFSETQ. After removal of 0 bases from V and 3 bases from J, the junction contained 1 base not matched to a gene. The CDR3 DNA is TGCGCCAGCAGCTTGGCACTAGCGGGGGGCTACGAGCAGTACTTC. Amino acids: CASSLALAGGYEQYF.

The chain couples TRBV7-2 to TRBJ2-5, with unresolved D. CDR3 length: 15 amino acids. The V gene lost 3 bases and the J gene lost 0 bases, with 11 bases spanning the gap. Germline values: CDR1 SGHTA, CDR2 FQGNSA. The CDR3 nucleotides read TGTGCCAGCAGCTTGGTGATCGGGTACCAAGAGACCCAGTACTTC. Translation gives CASSLVIGYQETQYF.

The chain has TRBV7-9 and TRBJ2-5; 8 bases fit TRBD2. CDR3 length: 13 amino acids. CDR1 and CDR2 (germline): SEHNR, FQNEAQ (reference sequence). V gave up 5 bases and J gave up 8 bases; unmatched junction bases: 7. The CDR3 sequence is CASSSTGGETQYF. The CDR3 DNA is TGTGCCAGCAGCAGTACCGGGGGGGAAACCCAGTACTTC.

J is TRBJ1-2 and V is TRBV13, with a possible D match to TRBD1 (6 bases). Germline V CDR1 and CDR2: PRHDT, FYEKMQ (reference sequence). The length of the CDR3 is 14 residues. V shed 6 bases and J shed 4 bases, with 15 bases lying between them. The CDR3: CASSSRGVLYGYTF. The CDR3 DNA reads TGTGCCAGCAGTTCCAGGGGCGTCCTCTATGGCTACACCTTC.

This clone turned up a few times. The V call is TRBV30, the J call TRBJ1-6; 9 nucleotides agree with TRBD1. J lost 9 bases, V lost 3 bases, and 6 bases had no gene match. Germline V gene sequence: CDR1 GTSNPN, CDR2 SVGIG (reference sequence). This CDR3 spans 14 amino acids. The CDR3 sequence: CAWRGTGPGSPLHF. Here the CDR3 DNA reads TGTGCCTGGAGGGGGACAGGGCCGGGTTCACCCCTCCACTTT.

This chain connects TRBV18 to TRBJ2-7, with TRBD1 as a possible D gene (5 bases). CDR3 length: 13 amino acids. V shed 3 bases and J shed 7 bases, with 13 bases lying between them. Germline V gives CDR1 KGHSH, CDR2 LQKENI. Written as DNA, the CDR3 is TGTGCCAGCTCACCGGGGCCCGACGGGGAGCAGTACTTC. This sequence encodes CASSPGPDGEQYF. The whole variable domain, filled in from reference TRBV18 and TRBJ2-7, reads NAGVMQNPRHLVRRRGQEARLRCSPMKGHSHVYWYRQLPEEGLKFMVYLQKENIIDESGMPKERFSAEFPKEGPSILRIQQVVRGDSAAYFCASSPGPDGEQYFGPGTRLTVT.

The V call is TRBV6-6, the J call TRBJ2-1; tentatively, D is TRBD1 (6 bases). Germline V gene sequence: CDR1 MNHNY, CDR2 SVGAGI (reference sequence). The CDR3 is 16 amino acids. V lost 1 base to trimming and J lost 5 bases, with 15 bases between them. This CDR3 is CASSYLPQGIHNEQFF. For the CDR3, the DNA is TGTGCCAGCAGTTACTTACCCCAGGGGATCCACAATGAGCAGTTCTTC.